The sample holds one count of the clone carrying this TCR beta chain. One end of the junction varies from germline; a read error may be responsible. The CDR3 length is 14 residues. The germline V gene encodes CDR1 SGHTA and CDR2 FQGTGA. This specimen belongs to a study of blood T cells in healthy people across ages. The second PCR ran 7 to 11 cycles with a sample-barcoded 5' primer and J-beta primers. TCRdb re-called the 5' RACE reads through MiXCR, storing one row per CDR3 protein. Altogether under 1,100,000 distinct CDR3 sequences are present, almost 25% being singletons, with the ten largest covering approximately 0.79%. This sample was shared with a second study, whose subject was T cells of mothers and their children. This second study notes: Extraction yielded RNA that went, in full, into cDNA synthesis at about 1.5 ug per 15 ul. Second-PCR primer M1S introduced sample barcodes and 2-4 random nucleotides. The TCR beta CDR3 read count exceeded 9 million for each mother and was 2.5 million to 3 million for each child.

The sample was blood. This sequence was found in a girl aged 2-10 years in good health. The chain recombines TRBV7-3 with TRBJ2-7; 8 bases agree with TRBD2. The CDR3 bases are TGTGCCAGCAGCCTTAGCGGGGCGAACTACGAGCGGTACTTC. Amino acid sequence: CASSLSGANYERYF.